Detailed here is one T cell receptor beta chain. The record originates from a study of blood T cell repertoires in COVID-19. Study-level information: T cells, B-cell-depleted T cells, or PBMCs supplied cDNA or gDNA.

CDR3 size: 14 residues. The germline V gene has CDR1 SGDLS and CDR2 YYNGEE. Trimming cost V 6 bases and J 4 bases; bases outside gene matches: 8. Here immunoSEQ multiplex PCR was the method, and the copy in TCRdb shows in-frame clones only, minus some. The repertoire holds over 200,000 clones, with over 70% as singletons. This TCR was sampled from a man aged 40-49 years with active or convalescent COVID-19. Sequenced: peripheral blood. This rearrangement joins TRBV9 to TRBJ1-2; 8 nucleotides agree with TRBD1. The CDR3 DNA follows: TGTGCCAGCAAGGGCCCGGACAGGGCCTATGGCTACACCTTC. Translating gives CASKGPDRAYGYTF.